The clone carrying this TCR beta chain has at least ten counts. Using its own MiXCR run on the 5' RACE reads, TCRdb lists one record per CDR3 protein. Among roughly 1.6 million distinct CDR3 sequences, less than 35% were seen once, and the ten largest hold roughly 0.3%. The entry originates in a study of identical twins. All donors comprised healthy Caucasians. The specimen sequenced was cord blood. The sequence derives from a newborn girl in good health.

CDR3 sequence (DNA): TGCAGCGCCTGGTGGAAAACCCAGTACTTC. It is translated as CSAWWKTQYF. The gene calls are TRBV29-1 and TRBJ2-5; no reliable D call. The CDR3 loop spans 10 amino acids. CDR1 is SQVTM, CDR2 ANQGSEA, per germline. The ends were cut back, 7 bases at V and 8 bases at J, with 11 bases in the middle.